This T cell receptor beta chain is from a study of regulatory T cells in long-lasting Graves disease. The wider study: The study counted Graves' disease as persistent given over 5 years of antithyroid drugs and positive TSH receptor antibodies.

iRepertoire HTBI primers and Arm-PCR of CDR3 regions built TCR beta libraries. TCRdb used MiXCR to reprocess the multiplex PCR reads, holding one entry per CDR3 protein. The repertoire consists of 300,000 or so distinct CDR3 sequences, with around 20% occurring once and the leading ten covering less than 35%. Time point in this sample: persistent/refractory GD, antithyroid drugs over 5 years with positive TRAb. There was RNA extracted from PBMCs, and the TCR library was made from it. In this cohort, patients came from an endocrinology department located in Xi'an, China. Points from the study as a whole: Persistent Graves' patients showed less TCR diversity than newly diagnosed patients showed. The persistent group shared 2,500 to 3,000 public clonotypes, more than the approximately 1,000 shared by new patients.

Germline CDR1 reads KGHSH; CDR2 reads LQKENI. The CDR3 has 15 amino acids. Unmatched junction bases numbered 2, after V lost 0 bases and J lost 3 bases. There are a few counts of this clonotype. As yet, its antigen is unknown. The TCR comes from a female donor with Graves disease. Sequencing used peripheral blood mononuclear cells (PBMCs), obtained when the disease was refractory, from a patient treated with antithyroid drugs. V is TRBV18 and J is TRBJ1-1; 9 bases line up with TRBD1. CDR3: CASSPPGTGHTEAFF. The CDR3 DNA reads TGTGCCAGCTCACCACCCGGGACAGGGCACACTGAAGCTTTCTTT.